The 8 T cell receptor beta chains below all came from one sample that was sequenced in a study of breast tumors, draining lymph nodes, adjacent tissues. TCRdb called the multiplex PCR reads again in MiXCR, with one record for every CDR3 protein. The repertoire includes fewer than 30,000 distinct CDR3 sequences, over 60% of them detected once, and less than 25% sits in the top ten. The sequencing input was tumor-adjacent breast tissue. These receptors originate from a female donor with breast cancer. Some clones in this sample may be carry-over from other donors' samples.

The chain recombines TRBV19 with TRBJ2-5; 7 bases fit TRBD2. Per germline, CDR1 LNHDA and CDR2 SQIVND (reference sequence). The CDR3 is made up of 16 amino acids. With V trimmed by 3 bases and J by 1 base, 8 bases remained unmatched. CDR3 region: CASSIGASGGQETQYF. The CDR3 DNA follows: TGTGCCAGTAGTATTGGGGCTAGCGGAGGCCAAGAGACCCAGTACTTC.

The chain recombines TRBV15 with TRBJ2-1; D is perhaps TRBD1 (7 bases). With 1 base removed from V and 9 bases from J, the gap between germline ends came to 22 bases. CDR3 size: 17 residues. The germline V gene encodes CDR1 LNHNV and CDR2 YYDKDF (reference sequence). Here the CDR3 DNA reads TGTGCCACCAGCAGAGGGTCCAGGGGGTGGGGGGACAGTGAGCAGTTCTTC. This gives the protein CATSRGSRGWGDSEQFF. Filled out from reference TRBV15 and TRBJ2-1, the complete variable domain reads DAMVIQNPRYQVTQFGKPVTLSCSQTLNHNVMYWYQQKSSQAPKLLFHYYDKDFNNEADTPDNFQSRRPNTSFCFLDIRSPGLGDTAMYLCATSRGSRGWGDSEQFFGPGTRLTVL.

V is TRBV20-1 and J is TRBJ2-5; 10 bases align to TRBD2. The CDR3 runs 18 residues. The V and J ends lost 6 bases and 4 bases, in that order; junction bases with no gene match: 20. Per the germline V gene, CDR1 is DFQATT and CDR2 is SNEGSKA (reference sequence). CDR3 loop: CSAEGSVVLAGDLETQYF. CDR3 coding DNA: TGCAGTGCAGAGGGGTCAGTTGTCCTAGCGGGAGATCTAGAGACCCAGTACTTC.

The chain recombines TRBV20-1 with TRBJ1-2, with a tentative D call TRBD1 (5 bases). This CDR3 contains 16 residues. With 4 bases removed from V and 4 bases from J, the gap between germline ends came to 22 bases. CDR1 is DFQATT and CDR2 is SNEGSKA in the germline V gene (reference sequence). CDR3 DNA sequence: TGCAGTGCTACTTACCACCGGGACTGGATGAGCTATGGCTACACCTTC. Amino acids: CSATYHRDWMSYGYTF.

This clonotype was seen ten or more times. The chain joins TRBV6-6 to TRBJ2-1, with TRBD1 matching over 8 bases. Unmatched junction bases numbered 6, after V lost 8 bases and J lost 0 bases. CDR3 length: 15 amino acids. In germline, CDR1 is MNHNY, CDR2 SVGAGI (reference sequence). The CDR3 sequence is CASQKQGDSYNEQFF. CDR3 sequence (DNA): TGTGCCAGCCAAAAACAGGGGGACTCCTACAATGAGCAGTTCTTC.

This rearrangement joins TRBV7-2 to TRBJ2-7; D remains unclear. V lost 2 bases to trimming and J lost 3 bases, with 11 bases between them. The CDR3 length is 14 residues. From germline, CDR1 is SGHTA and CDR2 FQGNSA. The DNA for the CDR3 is TGTGCCAGCAGCTTATTAGGTAGTGTCTACGAGCAGTACTTC. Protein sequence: CASSLLGSVYEQYF.

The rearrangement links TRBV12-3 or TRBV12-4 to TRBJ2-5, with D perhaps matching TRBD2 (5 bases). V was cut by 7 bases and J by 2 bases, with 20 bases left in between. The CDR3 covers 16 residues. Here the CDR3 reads CASTPSSGRGQETQYF. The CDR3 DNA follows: TGTGCCAGCACCCCCTCTAGTGGGAGAGGACAAGAGACCCAGTACTTC.

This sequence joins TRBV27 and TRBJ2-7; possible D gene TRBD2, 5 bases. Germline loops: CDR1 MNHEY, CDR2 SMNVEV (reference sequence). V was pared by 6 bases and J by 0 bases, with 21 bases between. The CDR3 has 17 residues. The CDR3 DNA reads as TGTGCCAGCAGATCCGCACCCGGCACCGGGGACTCCTACGAGCAGTACTTC. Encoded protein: CASRSAPGTGDSYEQYF.